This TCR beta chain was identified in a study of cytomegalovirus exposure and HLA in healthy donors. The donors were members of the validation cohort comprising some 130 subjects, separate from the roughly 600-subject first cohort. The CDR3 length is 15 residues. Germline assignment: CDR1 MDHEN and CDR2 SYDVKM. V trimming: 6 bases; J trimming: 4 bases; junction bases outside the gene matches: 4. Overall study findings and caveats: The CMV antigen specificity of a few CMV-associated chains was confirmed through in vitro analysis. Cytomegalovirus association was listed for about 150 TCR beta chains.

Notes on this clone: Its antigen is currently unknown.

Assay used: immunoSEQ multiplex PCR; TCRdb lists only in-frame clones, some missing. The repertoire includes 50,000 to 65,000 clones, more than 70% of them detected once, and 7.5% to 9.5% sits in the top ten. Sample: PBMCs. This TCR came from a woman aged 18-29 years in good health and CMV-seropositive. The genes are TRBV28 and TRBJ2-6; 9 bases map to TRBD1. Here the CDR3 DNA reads TGTGCCAGCAGCCGGACAGGGGTCGGGGCCAACGTCCTGACTTTC. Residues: CASSRTGVGANVLTF. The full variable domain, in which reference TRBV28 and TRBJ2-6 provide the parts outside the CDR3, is DVKVTQSSRYLVKRTGEKVFLECVQDMDHENMFWYRQDPGLGLRLIYFSYDVKMKEKGDIPEGYSVSREKKERFSLILESASTNQTSMYLCASSRTGVGANVLTFGAGSRLTVL.